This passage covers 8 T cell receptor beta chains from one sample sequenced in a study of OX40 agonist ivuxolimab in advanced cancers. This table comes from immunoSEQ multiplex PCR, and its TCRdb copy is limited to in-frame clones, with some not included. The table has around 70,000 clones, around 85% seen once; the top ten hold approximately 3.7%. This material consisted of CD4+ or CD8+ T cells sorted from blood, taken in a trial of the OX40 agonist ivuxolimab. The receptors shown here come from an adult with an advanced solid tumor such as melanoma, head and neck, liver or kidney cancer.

CDR3 sequence: CASSTRERDEQYF. The CDR3 DNA reads as TGTGCCAGCAGTACCCGGGAACGGGACGAGCAGTACTTC. The V gene is TRBV28, the J gene TRBJ2-7; a weak D match, TRBD2 (5 bases). Per germline, CDR1 MDHEN and CDR2 SYDVKM. Trimming left V 5 bases short and J 5 bases short, with 13 bases between. The CDR3 loop spans 13 amino acids.

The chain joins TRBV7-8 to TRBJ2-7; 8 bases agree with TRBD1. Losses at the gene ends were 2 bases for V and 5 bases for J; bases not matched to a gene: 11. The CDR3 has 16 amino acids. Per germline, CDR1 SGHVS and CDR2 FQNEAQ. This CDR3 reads CASSLSDRGIRDEQYF. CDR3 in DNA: TGTGCCAGCAGCTTATCTGACAGGGGTATAAGGGACGAGCAGTACTTC.

The CDR3 region has the DNA TGCGCCAGCTCCCGACAGGGAAGTAGCTCCTACGAGCAGTACTTC. This gives the protein CASSRQGSSSYEQYF. This chain connects TRBV5-1 to TRBJ2-7; TRBD1 agrees at 7 bases. V was pared by 7 bases and J by 0 bases, with 10 bases of the junction left unmatched. This CDR3 is built from 15 residues. Germline V lookup: CDR1 SGHRS, CDR2 YFSETQ.

CDR3 in DNA: TGTGCCACCAGCAGAGATCAGGGGAATCAGCCCCAGCATTTT. Protein product: CATSRDQGNQPQHF. This chain links TRBV15 with TRBJ1-5; possibly TRBD1 for D (6 bases). CDR3 length: 14 residues. CDR1 is LNHNV, CDR2 YYDKDF, per germline (reference sequence). Deletions cut 0 bases from V and 4 bases from J, with 7 bases between. Combining the CDR3 with reference TRBV15 and TRBJ1-5 gives the whole variable domain DAMVIQNPRYQVTQFGKPVTLSCSQTLNHNVMYWYQQKSSQAPKLLFHYYDKDFNNEADTPDNFQSRRPNTSFCFLDIRSPGLGDTAMYLCATSRDQGNQPQHFGDGTRLSIL.

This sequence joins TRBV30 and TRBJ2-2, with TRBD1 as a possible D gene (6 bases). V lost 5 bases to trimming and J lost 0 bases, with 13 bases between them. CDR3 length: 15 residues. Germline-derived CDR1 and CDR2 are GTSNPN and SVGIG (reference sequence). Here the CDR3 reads CAWRLGTTNTGELFF. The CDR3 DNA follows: TGTGCCTGGCGCCTCGGGACAACGAACACCGGGGAGCTGTTTTTT.

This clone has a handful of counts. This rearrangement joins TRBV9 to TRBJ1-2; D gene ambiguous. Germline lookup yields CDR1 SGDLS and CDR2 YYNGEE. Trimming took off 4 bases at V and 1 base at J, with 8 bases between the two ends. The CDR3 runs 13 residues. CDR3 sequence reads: CASSPGLNYGYTF. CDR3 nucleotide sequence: TGTGCCAGCAGCCCTGGACTTAACTATGGCTACACCTTC. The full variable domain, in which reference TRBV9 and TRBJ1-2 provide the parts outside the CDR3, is DSGVTQTPKHLITATGQRVTLRCSPRSGDLSVYWYQQSLDQGLQFLIQYYNGEERAKGNILERFSAQQFPDLHSELNLSSLELGDSALYFCASSPGLNYGYTFGSGTRLTVV.

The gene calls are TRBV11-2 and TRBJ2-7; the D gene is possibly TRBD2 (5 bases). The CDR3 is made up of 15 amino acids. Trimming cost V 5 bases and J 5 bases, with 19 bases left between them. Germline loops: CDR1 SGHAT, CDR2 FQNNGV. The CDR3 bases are TGTGCCAGCAGCCAAAAGTTCCGGGGATACGACGAGCAGTACTTC. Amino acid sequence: CASSQKFRGYDEQYF.

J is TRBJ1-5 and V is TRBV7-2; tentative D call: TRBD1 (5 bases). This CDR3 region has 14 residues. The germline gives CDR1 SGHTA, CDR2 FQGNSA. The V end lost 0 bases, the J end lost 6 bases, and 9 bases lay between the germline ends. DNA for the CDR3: TGTGCCAGCAGCTTAGCAGGGACCCGTCAGCCCCAGCATTTT. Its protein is CASSLAGTRQPQHF. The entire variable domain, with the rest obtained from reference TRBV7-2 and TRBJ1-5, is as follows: GAGVSQSPSNKVTEKGKDVELRCDPISGHTALYWYRQSLGQGLEFLIYFQGNSAPDKSGLPSDRFSAERTGGSVSTLTIQRTQQEDSAVYLCASSLAGTRQPQHFGDGTRLSIL.